Below, 31 T cell receptor beta chains from the same sample are listed, as sequenced in a study of T cell repertoires in cytomegalovirus infection. Antigens for these TCRs are unknown. MiXCR, run by TCRdb on the reads, gives a single entry per CDR3 protein. This repertoire shows about 770,000 distinct CDR3 sequences, 25% to 35% found once; its top ten account for around 14%. The sample here was cultured CD8+ T cells from PBMCs, taken from culture after CMV antigen stimulation. Receptor source: a human donor in good health (CMV status not recorded). Some clones in this sample may be carry-over from other donors' samples.

The chain is built from TRBV12-3 or TRBV12-4 and TRBJ2-1, with 11 bases fitting TRBD2. The CDR3 consists of 17 residues. The J segment lost 8 bases and the V segment lost 5 bases, leaving 14 bases of the junction unmatched. The CDR3 DNA reads TGTGCCAGCAGTAATAGCGGGGGGGCATCACCATACCATGAGCAGTTCTTC. Its translation is CASSNSGGASPYHEQFF.

Ten or more counts support this clonotype. This chain connects TRBV15 to TRBJ2-1; no clear D. The CDR3 length is 16 residues. The germline V gene has CDR1 LNHNV and CDR2 YYDKDF (reference sequence). V was pared by 1 base and J by 0 bases, with 10 bases between. CDR3 amino acids: CATSRVPGVSYNEQFF. CDR3 DNA sequence: TGTGCCACCAGCAGAGTGCCTGGGGTCTCCTACAATGAGCAGTTCTTC.

This clonotype has just a few counts. The chain carries TRBV7-8 and TRBJ1-5; 9 nucleotides align to TRBD1. Germline assignment: CDR1 SGHVS and CDR2 FQNEAQ. The CDR3 consists of 14 residues. V was clipped by 7 bases and J by 1 base; unmatched bases: 2. The CDR3 reads CASIQGASNQPQHF. Here the CDR3 DNA reads TGTGCCAGCATACAGGGGGCAAGCAATCAGCCCCAGCATTTT.

There are a few counts of this clonotype. The V call is TRBV18, the J call TRBJ1-2; D remains ambiguous. This CDR3 has 14 residues. Deletions cut 5 bases from V and 0 bases from J, with 10 bases between. Germline CDR1 reads KGHSH; CDR2 reads LQKENI. CDR3 sequence reads: CASSDWDSNYGYTF. The CDR3 bases are TGTGCCAGCTCAGACTGGGATTCTAACTATGGCTACACCTTC.

This clonotype was observed a handful of times. The chain recombines TRBV7-9 with TRBJ2-4; 10 nucleotides line up with TRBD1. This CDR3 region has 17 residues. The J segment lost 1 base and the V segment lost 0 bases, leaving 3 bases of the junction unmatched. Germline values: CDR1 SEHNR, CDR2 FQNEAQ (reference sequence). Written as DNA, the CDR3 is TGTGCCAGCAGCTTAGCGTGGGGACAGGGGGCCAAAAACATTCAGTACTTC. As protein: CASSLAWGQGAKNIQYF.

This clonotype was picked up a small number of times. V usage is TRBV7-9 and J usage is TRBJ2-1; TRBD1 matches at 7 bases. Germline CDR1 and CDR2: SEHNR and FQNEAQ (reference sequence). The CDR3 covers 17 residues. V shed 5 bases, J shed 7 bases, and the junction held 17 bases outside the gene matches. The CDR3 sequence: CASSLSRNRGPQNEQFF. In DNA, the CDR3 is TGTGCCAGCAGCCTTTCTAGGAACAGGGGTCCCCAGAATGAGCAGTTCTTC. The entire variable domain, with the rest obtained from reference TRBV7-9 and TRBJ2-1, is as follows: DTGVSQNPRHKITKRGQNVTFRCDPISEHNRLYWYRQTLGQGPEFLTYFQNEAQLEKSRLLSDRFSAERPKGSFSTLEIQRTEQGDSAMYLCASSLSRNRGPQNEQFFGPGTRLTVL.

V is TRBV6-6 and J is TRBJ2-2; D might be TRBD1 (5 bases). V gave up 2 bases and J gave up 4 bases, with 14 bases separating them. This CDR3 has 16 residues. The germline gives CDR1 MNHNY, CDR2 SVGAGI (reference sequence). This CDR3 reads CASSYLDRSITGELFF. CDR3 bases: TGTGCCAGCAGTTACCTTGACAGATCGATCACCGGGGAGCTGTTTTTT.

Concerning this clonotype: The germline gene is not matched at one end of the junction; a read error may be the cause. The chain uses TRBV6-1 and TRBJ1-2, with D hard to call. The length of the CDR3 is 16 residues. Germline V lookup: CDR1 MNHNS, CDR2 SASEGT. CDR3 loop: CASSLNWGQEFYDYTF. The CDR3 DNA reads TGTGCCAGCAGCCTAAACTGGGGTCAGGAATTCTATGACTACACCTTC.

In regard to this clonotype: A much larger clone sits a single nucleotide away, making a read error possible. CDR3 DNA: TGTGCCAGCAGCTCAACCTCGGGGTACAATAAGCAGTTCTTC. Encoded protein: CASSSTSGYNKQFF. The V call is TRBV7-6, the J call TRBJ2-1, with D possibly TRBD2 on 5 matching bases. The CDR3 is 14 amino acids. The germline gives CDR1 SGHVS, CDR2 FNYEAQ.

This clonotype was seen a handful of times. The chain uses TRBV6-5 and TRBJ2-3; tentative D call: TRBD1 (6 bases). Trimming took 5 bases from V and 2 from J, leaving 14 bases between them. This CDR3 is built from 15 residues. In germline, CDR1 is MNHEY, CDR2 SVGAGI. CDR3 amino acids: CASSQGWGTTDTQYF. In nucleotides, the CDR3 is TGTGCCAGCAGTCAGGGGTGGGGAACCACAGATACGCAGTATTTT.

The rearrangement joins TRBV7-3 to TRBJ2-2, with TRBD1 matching 10 bases. This CDR3 spans 16 amino acids. CDR1 SGHTA and CDR2 FQGTGA come from the germline V gene. V gave up 2 bases and J gave up 6 bases; unmatched junction bases: 6. The CDR3 DNA is TGTGCCAGCAGCTTACTTCCGGGACAGGGGTCCGGGGAGCTGTTTTTT. It is translated as CASSLLPGQGSGELFF. Combining the CDR3 with reference TRBV7-3 and TRBJ2-2 gives the whole variable domain GAGVSQTPSNKVTEKGKYVELRCDPISGHTALYWYRQSLGQGPEFLIYFQGTGAADDSGLPNDRFFAVRPEGSVSTLKIQRTERGDSAVYLCASSLLPGQGSGELFFGEGSRLTVL.

This CDR3 is CASGRTSRGATDTQYF. CDR3 coding DNA: TGTGCTAGTGGTAGGACTAGCCGGGGGGCCACAGATACGCAGTATTTT. V usage is TRBV12-5 and J usage is TRBJ2-3, with TRBD2 matching 8 bases. The germline CDR1 and CDR2 sequences are LGHNT and FRNRAP. The CDR3 is 16 amino acids. Trimming took 5 bases from V and 2 from J; bases not matched to a gene: 9. Full variable domain (outside the CDR3, taken from reference TRBV12-5 and TRBJ2-3): DARVTQTPRHKVTEMGQEVTMRCQPILGHNTVFWYRQTMMQGLELLAYFRNRAPLDDSGMPKDRFSAEMPDATLATLKIQPSEPRDSAVYFCASGRTSRGATDTQYFGPGTRLTVL.

The chain recombines TRBV28 with TRBJ2-3, with 10 bases that match TRBD2. The junction had 9 bases not matched to a gene; V was cut back by 11 bases and J by 4 bases. CDR3 length equals 14 residues. Germline-derived CDR1 and CDR2 are MDHEN and SYDVKM. The CDR3 DNA is TGTGCCGGTGCCACTAGCGGGGTGGCAGATACGCAGTATTTT. Residues: CAGATSGVADTQYF.

This chain uses TRBV2 with TRBJ2-5, with D perhaps matching TRBD1 (6 bases). Germline CDR1 and CDR2: SNHLY and FYNNEI. V lost 10 bases to trimming and J lost 5 bases, with 14 bases between them. The CDR3 extends over 12 amino acids. CDR3 amino acids: CATQGSYETQYF. CDR3 in DNA: TGTGCCACCCAGGGGAGTTATGAGACCCAGTACTTC.

V gene TRBV5-1 combines with J gene TRBJ2-1; 12 bases are a match to TRBD2. Per germline, CDR1 SGHRS and CDR2 YFSETQ. The V and J ends lost 3 bases and 8 bases, in that order; junction bases with no gene match: 12. The CDR3 totals 17 residues. The CDR3 loop reads CASSWSSGGDIRDEQFF. The DNA of the CDR3 is TGCGCCAGCAGCTGGTCTAGCGGGGGGGATATACGGGATGAGCAGTTCTTC.

This clonotype has just a few counts. The chain couples TRBV7-9 to TRBJ2-1; possible D gene TRBD2, 7 bases. Germline-derived CDR1 and CDR2 are SEHNR and FQNEAQ (reference sequence). V was clipped by 8 bases and J by 5 bases, with 13 bases between them. This CDR3 spans 13 amino acids. The CDR3 sequence is CASAQGRDNEQFF. Written as DNA, the CDR3 is TGTGCCAGCGCTCAGGGGAGGGACAATGAGCAGTTCTTC.

This clonotype was detected only a few times. The V call is TRBV19, the J call TRBJ1-1; D not certain. Germline V gene lookup returns CDR1 LNHDA and CDR2 SQIVND (reference sequence). There are 13 residues in the CDR3. Trimming removed 8 bases at V and 4 bases at J, with 14 bases between. CDR3 in DNA: TGTGCCAGTCAAAGGGCCCCCGGCACTGAAGCTTTCTTT. Translating gives CASQRAPGTEAFF.

V is TRBV27 and J is TRBJ1-2; D is perhaps TRBD1 (5 bases). Between the trimmed V and J ends, which lost 5 bases and 2 bases, there was a span of 12 bases. The CDR3 has 14 amino acids. Germline loops: CDR1 MNHEY, CDR2 SMNVEV (reference sequence). The CDR3 nucleotides read TGTGCCAGCAGTCCTAAAGGGGCCAACTATGGCTACACCTTC. Its translation is CASSPKGANYGYTF.

The chain is built from TRBV4-2 and TRBJ2-6; D may be TRBD1 (5 bases). Germline V gene lookup returns CDR1 LGHNA and CDR2 YNFKEQ. Deletions cut 0 bases from V and 1 base from J, with 7 bases between. The CDR3 runs to 16 residues. The CDR3 reads CASSQDQGSGANVLTF. The CDR3 DNA reads TGTGCCAGCAGCCAAGATCAGGGATCTGGGGCCAACGTCCTGACTTTC.

The V gene is TRBV4-1, the J gene TRBJ1-2, with D perhaps matching TRBD1 (5 bases). CDR3 size: 15 residues. Looked up from germline, CDR1 is MGHRA and CDR2 is YSYEKL. V dropped 1 base and J dropped 8 bases, with 17 bases sitting between them. This chain's CDR3 is CASSQGLGLTDGYTF. For the CDR3, the DNA is TGCGCCAGCAGCCAAGGGTTGGGGCTGACAGACGGCTACACCTTC.

There are many counts of this clonotype. The chain uses TRBV7-9 and TRBJ1-5; 8 positions match TRBD1. Germline CDR1 SEHNR, CDR2 FQNEAQ (reference sequence). The V gene end was trimmed by 0 bases and the J gene end by 3 bases; junction bases not matched to a gene: 7. This CDR3 contains 17 residues. The CDR3 loop reads CASSLAHGQGNNQPQHF. DNA for the CDR3: TGTGCCAGCAGCTTAGCCCACGGACAGGGTAACAATCAGCCCCAGCATTTT.

J is TRBJ1-1 and V is TRBV10-3; no clear D gene. The CDR3 contains 12 residues. Trimming left V 6 bases short and J 0 bases short, with 5 bases between. The germline gives CDR1 ENHRY, CDR2 SYGVKD. The CDR3 reads CAIRTMNTEAFF. The CDR3 region has the DNA TGTGCCATCAGGACTATGAACACTGAAGCTTTCTTT.

The chain couples TRBV6-5 to TRBJ1-3; D unclear. The CDR3 consists of 15 residues. V lost 5 bases, J lost 0 bases, and 11 bases lay in between. Per germline, CDR1 MNHEY and CDR2 SVGAGI. CDR3 nucleotide sequence: TGTGCCAGCAGTCCCCGATCTAGCTCTGGAAACACCATATATTTT. This gives the protein CASSPRSSSGNTIYF.

This clonotype was seen a handful of times. Its ends do not fully match the called genes, so a read error is possible. The J gene is TRBJ2-1, the V gene TRBV7-6, with 8 positions matching TRBD2. Germline CDR1 and CDR2: SGHVS and FNYEAQ. The CDR3 covers 12 residues. CDR3 in DNA: TGTGTCAGCAGCCGGGGGGGCCGGGAGCAGTTCTTC. This codes for CVSSRGGREQFF.

This clonotype was found a few times. This rearrangement joins TRBV7-6 to TRBJ1-5; D is unclear. The CDR3 extends over 15 amino acids. Germline CDR1 is SGHVS and CDR2 is FNYEAQ. V was pared by 5 bases and J by 0 bases, with 11 bases between. CDR3 residues: CASSPDGNSNQPQHF. Written as DNA, the CDR3 is TGTGCCAGCAGCCCCGACGGTAATAGCAATCAGCCCCAGCATTTT.

The J gene is TRBJ2-3, the V gene TRBV28; TRBD1 agrees at 8 bases. Germline values: CDR1 MDHEN, CDR2 SYDVKM. The CDR3 consists of 18 residues. Trimming removed 5 bases from V and 1 base from J; junction bases left unmatched: 14. CDR3 DNA: TGTGCCAGCAGTCGCCGGGGACAGGTCCTCGGGGGCACAGATACGCAGTATTTT. Its protein is CASSRRGQVLGGTDTQYF. Complete variable domain (other parts from reference TRBV28 and TRBJ2-3): DVKVTQSSRYLVKRTGEKVFLECVQDMDHENMFWYRQDPGLGLRLIYFSYDVKMKEKGDIPEGYSVSREKKERFSLILESASTNQTSMYLCASSRRGQVLGGTDTQYFGPGTRLTVL.

The rearrangement joins TRBV18 to TRBJ2-3; 9 nucleotides match TRBD2. The germline V gene has CDR1 KGHSH and CDR2 LQKENI. The trim removed 4 bases at V and 4 bases at J, leaving 6 bases unmatched. CDR3 length: 15 residues. For the CDR3, the DNA is TGTGCCAGCTCACGCTGGGGACTAGCATCAGATACGCAGTATTTT. Amino acid sequence: CASSRWGLASDTQYF.

This clonotype was seen only a few times. The CDR3 region has the DNA TGTGCCAGCAGCGGTACAGGGGGCCTGATTTATAGCACAGATACGCAGTATTTT. It specifies CASSGTGGLIYSTDTQYF. V and J are TRBV5-5 and TRBJ2-3; 9 nucleotides agree with TRBD1. Per germline, CDR1 SGHKS and CDR2 YYEKEE (reference sequence). With 4 bases clipped from V and 0 bases from J, the junction kept 12 bases outside the gene matches. This CDR3 comprises 18 residues.

In this sample, this clonotype turned up many times. The V and J genes are TRBV7-9 and TRBJ2-5; no reliable D call. The CDR3 is 13 residues long. V was cut by 5 bases and J by 3 bases, with 10 bases left in between. The germline V gene encodes CDR1 SEHNR and CDR2 FQNEAQ (reference sequence). As DNA, the CDR3 is TGTGCCAGCAGCCCACCCCTAGAAGAGACCCAGTACTTC. Its protein is CASSPPLEETQYF.

The V call is TRBV29-1, the J call TRBJ1-1; D is unresolved. Trimming cost V 2 bases and J 5 bases, with 24 bases left between them. The V gene's germline CDR1 is SQVTM and CDR2 ANQGSEA. This CDR3 spans 17 amino acids. The CDR3 DNA follows: TGCAGCGTTGAAAGTCACAGCCGAGGTTTATGGTGGACTGAAGCTTTCTTT. Its translation: CSVESHSRGLWWTEAFF. Full variable domain (rest looked up from reference TRBV29-1 and TRBJ1-1): SAVISQKPSRDICQRGTSLTIQCQVDSQVTMMFWYRQQPGQSLTLIATANQGSEATYESGFVIDKFPISRPNLTFSTLTVSNMSPEDSSIYLCSVESHSRGLWWTEAFFGQGTRLTVV.

This sequence joins TRBV9 and TRBJ2-2, with D hard to call. Trimming took 2 bases from V and 5 from J, leaving 7 bases between them. This CDR3 contains 13 residues. Germline CDR1 reads SGDLS; CDR2 reads YYNGEE. CDR3 sequence (DNA): TGTGCCAGCAGCGTTGCAATGACCGGGGAGCTGTTTTTT. It encodes CASSVAMTGELFF.